This T cell receptor (beta chain) stems from a study of T cells in Graves' hyperthyroidism and ophthalmopathy. Every diagnosis used clinical symptoms, serum thyroxine and TRAb, thyroid ultrasound and orbital computed tomography. In this sample, this clonotype turned up many times. The source material, RNA transcripts, was used to amplify TCR beta CDR3 regions. An initial round of RT-PCR targeting the TCR CDR3 relied on the HTBI primer set. TCRdb passed the multiplex PCR reads through MiXCR, listing each CDR3 protein once. The sample shows about 700,000 distinct CDR3 sequences, about 14% of them seen only once. CDR1 SNHLY and CDR2 FYNNEI come from the germline V gene. This CDR3 contains 16 residues. The V end lost 2 bases, the J end lost 0 bases, and 12 bases lay between the germline ends.

Sequenced: blood. The receptor was derived from a young woman with Graves' hyperthyroidism. The rearrangement links TRBV2 to TRBJ2-3; TRBD2 is a possible D gene (6 bases). Here the CDR3 reads CASSELAGLSTDTQYF. As DNA, the CDR3 is TGTGCCAGCAGTGAATTGGCGGGATTAAGCACAGATACGCAGTATTTT.